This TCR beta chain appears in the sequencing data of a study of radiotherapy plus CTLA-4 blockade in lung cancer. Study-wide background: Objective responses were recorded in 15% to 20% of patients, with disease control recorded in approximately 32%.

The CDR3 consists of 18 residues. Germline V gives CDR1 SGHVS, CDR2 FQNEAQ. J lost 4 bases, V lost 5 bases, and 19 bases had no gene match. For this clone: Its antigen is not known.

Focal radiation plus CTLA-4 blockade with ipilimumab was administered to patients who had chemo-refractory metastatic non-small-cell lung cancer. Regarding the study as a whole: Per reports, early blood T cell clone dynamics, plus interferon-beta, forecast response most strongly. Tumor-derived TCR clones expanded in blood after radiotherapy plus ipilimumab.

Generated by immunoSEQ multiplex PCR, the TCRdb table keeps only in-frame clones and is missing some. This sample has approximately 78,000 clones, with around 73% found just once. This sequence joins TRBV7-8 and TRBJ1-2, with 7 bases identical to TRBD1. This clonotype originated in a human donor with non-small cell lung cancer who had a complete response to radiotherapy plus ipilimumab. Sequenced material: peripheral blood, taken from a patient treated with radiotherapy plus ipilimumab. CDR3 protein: CASSPLRTQGSSLYGYTF. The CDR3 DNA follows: TGTGCCAGCAGCCCTCTCCGGACACAGGGGAGTTCCCTCTATGGCTACACCTTC.